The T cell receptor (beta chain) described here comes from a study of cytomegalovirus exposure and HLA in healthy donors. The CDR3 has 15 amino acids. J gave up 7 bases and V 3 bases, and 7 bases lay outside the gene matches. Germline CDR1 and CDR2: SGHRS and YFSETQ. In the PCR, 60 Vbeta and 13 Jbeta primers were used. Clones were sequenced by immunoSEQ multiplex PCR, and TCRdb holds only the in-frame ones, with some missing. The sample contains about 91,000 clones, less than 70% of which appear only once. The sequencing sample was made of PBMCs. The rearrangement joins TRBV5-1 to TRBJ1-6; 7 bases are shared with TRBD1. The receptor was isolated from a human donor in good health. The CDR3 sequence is CASSYRTGSNSPLHF. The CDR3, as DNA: TGCGCCAGCAGCTATCGGACAGGTTCGAATTCACCCCTCCACTTT.